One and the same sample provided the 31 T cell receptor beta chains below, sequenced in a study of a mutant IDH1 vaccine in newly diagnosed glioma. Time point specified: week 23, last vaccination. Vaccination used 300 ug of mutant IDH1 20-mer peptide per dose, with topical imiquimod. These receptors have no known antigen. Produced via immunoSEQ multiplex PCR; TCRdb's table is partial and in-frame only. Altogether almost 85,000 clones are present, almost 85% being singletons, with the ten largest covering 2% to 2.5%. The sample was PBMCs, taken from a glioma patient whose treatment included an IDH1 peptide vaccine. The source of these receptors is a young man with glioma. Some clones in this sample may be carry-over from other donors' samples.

CDR3 DNA sequence: TGCGCCAGCAGCCAAGACTCCAGCCAGGGCTGGAATGAGCAGTTCTTC. This gives the protein CASSQDSSQGWNEQFF. The J gene is TRBJ2-1, the V gene TRBV4-3, with a tentative D call TRBD1 (5 bases). V was cut by 0 bases and J by 7 bases, with 16 bases left in between. The germline V gene has CDR1 LGHNA and CDR2 YSLEER. The CDR3 sequence is 16 residues long.

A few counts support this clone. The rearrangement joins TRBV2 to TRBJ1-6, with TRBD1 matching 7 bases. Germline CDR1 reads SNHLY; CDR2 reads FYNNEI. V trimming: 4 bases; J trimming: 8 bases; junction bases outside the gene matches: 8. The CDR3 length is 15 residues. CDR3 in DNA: TGTGCCAGCAGTGTCCGACAGGGCAGGCATTCACCCCTCCACTTT. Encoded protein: CASSVRQGRHSPLHF.

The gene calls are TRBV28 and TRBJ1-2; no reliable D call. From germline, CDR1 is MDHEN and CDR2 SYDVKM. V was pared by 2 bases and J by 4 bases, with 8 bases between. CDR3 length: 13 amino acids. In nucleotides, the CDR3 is TGTGCCAGCAGTTTAGGTATCACCTATGGCTACACCTTC. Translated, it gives CASSLGITYGYTF.

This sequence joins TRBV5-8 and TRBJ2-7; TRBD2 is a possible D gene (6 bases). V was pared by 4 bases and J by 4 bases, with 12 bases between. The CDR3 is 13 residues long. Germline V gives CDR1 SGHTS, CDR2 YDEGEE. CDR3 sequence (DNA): TGTGCCAGCAGCCCGGGACTCCTGTACGAGCAGTACTTC. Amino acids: CASSPGLLYEQYF.

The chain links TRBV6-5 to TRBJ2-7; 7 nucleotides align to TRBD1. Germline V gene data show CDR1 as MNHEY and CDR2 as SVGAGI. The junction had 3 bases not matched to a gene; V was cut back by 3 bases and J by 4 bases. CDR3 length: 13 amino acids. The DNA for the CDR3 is TGTGCCAGCAGTTATGACAGGGCTTACGAGCAGTACTTC. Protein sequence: CASSYDRAYEQYF.

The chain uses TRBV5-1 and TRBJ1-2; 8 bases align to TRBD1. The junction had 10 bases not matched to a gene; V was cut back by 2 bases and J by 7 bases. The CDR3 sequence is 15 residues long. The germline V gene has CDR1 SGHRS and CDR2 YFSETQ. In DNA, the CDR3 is TGCGCCAGCAGCTTTCCGGGACAGGAGAGGAGTGGCTACACCTTC. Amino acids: CASSFPGQERSGYTF.

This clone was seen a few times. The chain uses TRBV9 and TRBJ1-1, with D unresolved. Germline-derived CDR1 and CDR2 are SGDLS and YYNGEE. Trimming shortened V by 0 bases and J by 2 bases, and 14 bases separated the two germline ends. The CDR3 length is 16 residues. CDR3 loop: CASSVGQAQTNTEAFF. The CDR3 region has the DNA TGTGCCAGCAGCGTAGGTCAGGCTCAAACCAACACTGAAGCTTTCTTT.

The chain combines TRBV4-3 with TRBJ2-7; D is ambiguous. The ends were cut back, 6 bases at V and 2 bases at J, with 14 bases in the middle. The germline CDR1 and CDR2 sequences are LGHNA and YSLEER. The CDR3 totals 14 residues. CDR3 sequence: CASSPTETPYEQYF. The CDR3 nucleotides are TGCGCCAGCAGTCCTACAGAGACCCCCTACGAGCAGTACTTC.

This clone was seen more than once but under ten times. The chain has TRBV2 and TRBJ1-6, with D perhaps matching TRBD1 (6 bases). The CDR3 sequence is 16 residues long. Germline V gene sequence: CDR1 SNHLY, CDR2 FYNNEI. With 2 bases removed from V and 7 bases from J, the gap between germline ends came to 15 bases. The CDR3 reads CASSESWGAVNSPLHF. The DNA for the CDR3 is TGTGCCAGCAGTGAATCGTGGGGGGCGGTAAATTCACCCCTCCACTTT.

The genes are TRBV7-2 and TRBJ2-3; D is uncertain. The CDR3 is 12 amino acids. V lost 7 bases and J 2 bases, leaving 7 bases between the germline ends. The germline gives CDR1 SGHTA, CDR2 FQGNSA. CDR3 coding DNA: TGTGCCAGCAACTCTCTCACAGATACGCAGTATTTT. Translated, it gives CASNSLTDTQYF.

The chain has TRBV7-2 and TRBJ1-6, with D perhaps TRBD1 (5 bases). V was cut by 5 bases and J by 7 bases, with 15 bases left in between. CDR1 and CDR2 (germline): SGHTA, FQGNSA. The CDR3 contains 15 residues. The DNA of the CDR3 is TGTGCCAGCAGCACGGACCAGGGATACAATTCACCCCTCCACTTT. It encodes CASSTDQGYNSPLHF.

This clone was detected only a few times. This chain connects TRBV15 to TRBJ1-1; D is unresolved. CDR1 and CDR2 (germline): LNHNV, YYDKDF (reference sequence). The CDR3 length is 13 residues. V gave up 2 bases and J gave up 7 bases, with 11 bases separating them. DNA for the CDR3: TGTGCCACCAGCAGAAATCGACAAGTTGAAGCTTTCTTT. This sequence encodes CATSRNRQVEAFF.

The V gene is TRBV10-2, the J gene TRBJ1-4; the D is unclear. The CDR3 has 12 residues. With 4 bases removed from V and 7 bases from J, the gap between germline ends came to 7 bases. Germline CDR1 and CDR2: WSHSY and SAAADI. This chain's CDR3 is CASSVGGEKLFF. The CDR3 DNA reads TGCGCCAGCAGTGTGGGAGGTGAAAAACTGTTTTTT.

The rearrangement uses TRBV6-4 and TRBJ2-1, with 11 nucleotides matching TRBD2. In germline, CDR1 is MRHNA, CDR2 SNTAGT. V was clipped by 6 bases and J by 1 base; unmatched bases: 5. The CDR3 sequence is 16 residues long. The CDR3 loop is CASRTLAGGSYNEQFF. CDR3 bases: TGTGCCAGCAGGACCCTAGCGGGGGGATCCTACAATGAGCAGTTCTTC.

The CDR3 protein is CASSSATGSNFF. The CDR3 coding sequence is TGTGCCAGCAGTTCGGCCACAGGGAGCAACTTCTTC. V usage is TRBV27 and J usage is TRBJ2-1, with D maybe TRBD1 (6 bases). The CDR3 is 12 residues long. V was clipped by 4 bases and J by 16 bases, with 17 bases between them. The germline CDR1 and CDR2 sequences are MNHEY and SMNVEV (reference sequence).

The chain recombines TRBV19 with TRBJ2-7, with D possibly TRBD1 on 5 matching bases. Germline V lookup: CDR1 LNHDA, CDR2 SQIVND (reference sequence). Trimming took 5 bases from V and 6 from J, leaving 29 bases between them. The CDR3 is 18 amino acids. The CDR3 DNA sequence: TGTGCCAGTAGTCCCCCTTTTGCGAAGGGCCCAACAAGGGGCGAGCAGTACTTC. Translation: CASSPPFAKGPTRGEQYF.

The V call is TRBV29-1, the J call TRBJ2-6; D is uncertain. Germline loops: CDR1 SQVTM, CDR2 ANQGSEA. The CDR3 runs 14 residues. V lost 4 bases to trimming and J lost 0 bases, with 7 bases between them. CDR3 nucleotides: TGCAGCGTTGCCCCCGACTCTGGGGCCAACGTCCTGACTTTC. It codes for CSVAPDSGANVLTF.

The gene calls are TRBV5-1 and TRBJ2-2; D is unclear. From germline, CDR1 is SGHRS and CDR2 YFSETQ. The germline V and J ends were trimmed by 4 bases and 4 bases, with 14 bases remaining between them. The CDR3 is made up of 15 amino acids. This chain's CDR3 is CASSPSLGATGELFF. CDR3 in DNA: TGCGCCAGCAGCCCCTCCTTAGGCGCCACCGGGGAGCTGTTTTTT.

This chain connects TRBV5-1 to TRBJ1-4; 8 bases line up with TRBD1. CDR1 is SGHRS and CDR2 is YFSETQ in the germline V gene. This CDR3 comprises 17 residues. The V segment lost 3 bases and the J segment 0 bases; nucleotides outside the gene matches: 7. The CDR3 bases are TGCGCCAGCAGCTCGGGACAGGACTTTGCAACTAATGAAAAACTGTTTTTT. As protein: CASSSGQDFATNEKLFF.

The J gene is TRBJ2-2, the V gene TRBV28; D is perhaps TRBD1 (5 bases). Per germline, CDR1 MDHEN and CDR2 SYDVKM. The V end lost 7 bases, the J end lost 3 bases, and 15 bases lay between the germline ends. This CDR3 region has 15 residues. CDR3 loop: CASTSGNRYTGELFF. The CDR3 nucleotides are TGTGCCAGCACTTCGGGCAACAGGTACACCGGGGAGCTGTTTTTT. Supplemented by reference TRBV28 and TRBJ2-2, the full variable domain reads DVKVTQSSRYLVKRTGEKVFLECVQDMDHENMFWYRQDPGLGLRLIYFSYDVKMKEKGDIPEGYSVSREKKERFSLILESASTNQTSMYLCASTSGNRYTGELFFGEGSRLTVL.

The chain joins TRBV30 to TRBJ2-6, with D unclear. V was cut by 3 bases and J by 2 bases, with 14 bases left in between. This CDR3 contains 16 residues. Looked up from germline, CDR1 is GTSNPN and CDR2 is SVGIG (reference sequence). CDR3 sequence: CAWSRFELAGANVLTF. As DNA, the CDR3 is TGTGCCTGGAGCCGATTCGAGTTGGCTGGGGCCAACGTCCTGACTTTC.

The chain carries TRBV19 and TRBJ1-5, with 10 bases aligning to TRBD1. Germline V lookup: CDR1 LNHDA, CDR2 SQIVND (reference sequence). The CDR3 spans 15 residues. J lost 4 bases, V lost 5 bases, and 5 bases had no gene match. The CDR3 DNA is TGTGCCAGTAGTGGTGGGACAGGGGAAAATCAGCCCCAGCATTTT. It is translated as CASSGGTGENQPQHF. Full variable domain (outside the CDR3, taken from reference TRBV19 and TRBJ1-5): DGGITQSPKYLFRKEGQNVTLSCEQNLNHDAMYWYRQDPGQGLRLIYYSQIVNDFQKGDIAEGYSVSREKKESFPLTVTSAQKNPTAFYLCASSGGTGENQPQHFGDGTRLSIL.

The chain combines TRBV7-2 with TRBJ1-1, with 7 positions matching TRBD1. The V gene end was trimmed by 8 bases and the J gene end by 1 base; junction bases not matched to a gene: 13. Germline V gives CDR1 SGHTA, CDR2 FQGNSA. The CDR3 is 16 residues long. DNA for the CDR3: TGTGCCAGCCCCGGGCGAGCGGCAGGGGGGAACACTGAAGCTTTCTTT. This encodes CASPGRAAGGNTEAFF.

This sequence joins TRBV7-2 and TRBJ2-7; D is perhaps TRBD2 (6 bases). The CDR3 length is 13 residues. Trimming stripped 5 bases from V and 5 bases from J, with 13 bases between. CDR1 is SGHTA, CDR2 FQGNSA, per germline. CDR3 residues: CASSRTSPNEQYF. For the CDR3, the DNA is TGTGCCAGCAGCCGAACTAGCCCCAACGAGCAGTACTTC.

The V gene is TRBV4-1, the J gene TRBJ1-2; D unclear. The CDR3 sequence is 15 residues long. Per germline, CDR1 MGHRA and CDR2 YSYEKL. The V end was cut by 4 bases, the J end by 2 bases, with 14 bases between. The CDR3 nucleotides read TGCGCCAGCAGCCCGGCCGGGGAAAGGAACTATGGCTACACCTTC. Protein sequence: CASSPAGERNYGYTF.

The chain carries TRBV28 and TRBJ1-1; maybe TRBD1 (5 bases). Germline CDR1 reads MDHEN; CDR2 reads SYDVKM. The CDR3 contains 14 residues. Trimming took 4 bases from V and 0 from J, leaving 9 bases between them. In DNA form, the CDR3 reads TGTGCCAGCAGTTCGGGACCGATGAACACTGAAGCTTTCTTT. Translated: CASSSGPMNTEAFF.

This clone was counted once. The CDR3 DNA follows: TGTGCCACCAGCCCTACGGTGAACTATGGCTACACCTTC. Its translation: CATSPTVNYGYTF. The chain uses TRBV15 and TRBJ1-2; D gene unclear. The CDR3 runs to 13 residues. The germline CDR1 and CDR2 sequences are LNHNV and YYDKDF (reference sequence). With 5 bases removed from V and 2 bases from J, the gap between germline ends came to 9 bases.

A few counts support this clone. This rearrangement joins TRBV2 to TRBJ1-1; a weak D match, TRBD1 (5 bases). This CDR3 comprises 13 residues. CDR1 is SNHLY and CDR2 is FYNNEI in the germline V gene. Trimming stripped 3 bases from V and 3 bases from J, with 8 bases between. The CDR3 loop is CASSDGGYTEAFF. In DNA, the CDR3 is TGTGCCAGCAGTGATGGGGGTTACACTGAAGCTTTCTTT.

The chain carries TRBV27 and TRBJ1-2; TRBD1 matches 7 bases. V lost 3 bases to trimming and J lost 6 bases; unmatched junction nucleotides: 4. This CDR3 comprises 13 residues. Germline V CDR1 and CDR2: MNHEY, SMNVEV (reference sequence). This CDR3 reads CASSFVTGNGYTF. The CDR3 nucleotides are TGTGCCAGCAGTTTTGTGACAGGGAATGGCTACACCTTC.

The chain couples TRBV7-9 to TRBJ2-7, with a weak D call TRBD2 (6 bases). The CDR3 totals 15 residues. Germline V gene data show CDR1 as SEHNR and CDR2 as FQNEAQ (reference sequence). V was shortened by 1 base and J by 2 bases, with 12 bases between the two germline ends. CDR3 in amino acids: CASSLVVPGAYEQYF. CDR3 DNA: TGTGCCAGCAGCTTAGTTGTACCGGGAGCCTACGAGCAGTACTTC.

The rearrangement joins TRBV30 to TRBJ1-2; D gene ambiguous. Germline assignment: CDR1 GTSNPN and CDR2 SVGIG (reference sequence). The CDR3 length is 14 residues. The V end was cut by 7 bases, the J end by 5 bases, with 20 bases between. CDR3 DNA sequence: TGTGCCTTAACCATCGACCATTACTCTTATGGCTACACCTTC. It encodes CALTIDHYSYGYTF. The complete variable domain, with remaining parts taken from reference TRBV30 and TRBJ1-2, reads SQTIHQWPATLVQPVGSPLSLECTVEGTSNPNLYWYRQAAGRGLQLLFYSVGIGQISSEVPQNLSASRPQDRQFILSSKKLLLSDSGFYLCALTIDHYSYGYTFGSGTRLTVV.